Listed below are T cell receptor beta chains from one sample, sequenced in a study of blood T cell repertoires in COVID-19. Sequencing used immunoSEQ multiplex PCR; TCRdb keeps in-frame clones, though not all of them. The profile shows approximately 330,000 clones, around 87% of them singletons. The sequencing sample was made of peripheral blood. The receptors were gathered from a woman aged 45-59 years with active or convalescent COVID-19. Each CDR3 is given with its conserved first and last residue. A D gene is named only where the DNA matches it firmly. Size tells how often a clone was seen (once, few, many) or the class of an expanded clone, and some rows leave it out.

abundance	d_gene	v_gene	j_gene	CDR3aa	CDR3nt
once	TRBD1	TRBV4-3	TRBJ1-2	CASSPSGTGGYGYTF	TGCGCCAGCAGCCCATCCGGGACAGGGGGTTATGGCTACACCTTC
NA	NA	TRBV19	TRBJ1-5	CASSRNRAQPQHF	TGTGCCAGTAGTAGGAACAGGGCTCAGCCCCAGCATTTT
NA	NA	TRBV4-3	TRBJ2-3	CASSQDSLADTQYF	TGCGCCAGCAGCCAAGATTCCCTCGCAGATACGCAGTATTTT
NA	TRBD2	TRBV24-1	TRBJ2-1	CATSDPGTSGSIEQFF	TGTGCCACCAGTGACCCTGGGACTAGCGGGAGCATCGAGCAGTTCTTC
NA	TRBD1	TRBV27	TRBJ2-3	CASSRTGSTDTQYF	TGTGCCAGCAGTAGGACAGGGAGCACAGATACGCAGTATTTT
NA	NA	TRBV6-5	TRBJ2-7	CASSYLQGAYEQYF	TGTGCCAGCAGTTATCTCCAAGGGGCCTACGAGCAGTACTTC
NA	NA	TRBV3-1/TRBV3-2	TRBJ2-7	CASSRQVSSYEQYF	TGTGCCAGCAGCCGACAGGTTAGCTCCTACGAGCAGTACTTC
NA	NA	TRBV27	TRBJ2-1	CASSLYLGTIYNEQFF	TGTGCCAGCAGTTTATATCTAGGAACCATCTACAATGAGCAGTTCTTC
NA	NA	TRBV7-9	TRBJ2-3	CASSLAEGGDTDTQYF	TGTGCCAGCAGCTTAGCTGAGGGCGGCGACACAGATACGCAGTATTTT
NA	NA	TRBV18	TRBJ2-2	CASSPGLGELFF	TGTGCCAGCTCACCAGGACTCGGGGAGCTGTTTTTT
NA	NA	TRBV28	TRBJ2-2	CASSPFSAWELFF	TGTGCCAGCAGCCCGTTTAGCGCCTGGGAGCTGTTTTTT
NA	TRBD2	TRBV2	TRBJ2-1	CASRGLIPYNEQFF	TGTGCCAGCAGGGGACTAATCCCCTACAATGAGCAGTTCTTC
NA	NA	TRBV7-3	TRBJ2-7	CASSLLSGGDSRRTSYEQYF	TGTGCCAGCAGCCTACTTAGTGGCGGGGATTCCCGACGTACCTCCTACGAGCAGTACTTC
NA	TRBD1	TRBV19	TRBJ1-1	CASRGRGLGEAFF	TGTGCCAGTAGGGGCAGGGGGCTTGGTGAAGCTTTCTTT
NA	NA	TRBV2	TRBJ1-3	CASSDNPLAGSGNTIYF	TGTGCCAGCAGTGATAACCCCTTGGCGGGCTCTGGAAACACCATATATTTT
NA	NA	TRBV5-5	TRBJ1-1	CASSLPEGRGQNTEAFF	TGTGCCAGCAGCTTGCCTGAGGGTCGGGGTCAGAACACTGAAGCTTTCTTT
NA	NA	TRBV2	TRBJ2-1	CASIPLVSDNEQFF	TGTGCCAGTATTCCACTAGTATCGGACAATGAGCAGTTCTTC
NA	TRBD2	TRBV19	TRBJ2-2	CASSITPLAANTGELFF	TGTGCCAGTAGTATCACTCCACTAGCGGCGAACACCGGGGAGCTGTTTTTT
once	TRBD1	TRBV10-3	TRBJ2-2	CAINRGQATGELFF	TGTGCCATCAATAGGGGACAGGCGACCGGGGAGCTGTTTTTT
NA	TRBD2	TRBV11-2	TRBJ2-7	CASSLRSGRASYEQYF	TGTGCCAGCAGCTTAAGGAGCGGGAGGGCTTCCTACGAGCAGTACTTC
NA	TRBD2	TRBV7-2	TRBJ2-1	CASSSNLAGGPNEQFF	TGTGCCAGCAGCTCCAACCTAGCGGGGGGGCCAAATGAGCAGTTCTTC
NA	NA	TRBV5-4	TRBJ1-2	CASSLDRVGYTF	TGTGCCAGCAGCTTGGACAGGGTTGGCTACACCTTC
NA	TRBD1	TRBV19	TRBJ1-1	CASSQSGQFNTEAFF	TGTGCCAGTAGCCAATCGGGACAGTTCAACACTGAAGCTTTCTTT
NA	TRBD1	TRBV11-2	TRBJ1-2	CASSLDGRQGYGYTF	TGTGCCAGCAGCTTAGATGGTCGACAGGGCTATGGCTACACCTTC
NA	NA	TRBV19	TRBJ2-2	CASRQAGELFF	TGTGCCAGCAGACAGGCTGGGGAGCTGTTTTTT
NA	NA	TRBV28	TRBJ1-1	CASTPRGRLNTEAFF	TGTGCCAGCACTCCCAGGGGCAGGTTGAACACTGAAGCTTTCTTT
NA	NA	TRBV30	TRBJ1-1	CALGRDKEAFF	TGTGCCTTAGGGAGGGACAAAGAAGCTTTCTTT
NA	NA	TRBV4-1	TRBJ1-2	CASSQGGQGGGYTF	TGCGCCAGCAGCCAAGGGGGGCAGGGTGGGGGCTACACCTTC
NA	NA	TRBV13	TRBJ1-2	CASSSGGLVYGYTF	TGTGCCAGCAGCTCGGGGGGCTTGGTCTATGGCTACACCTTC
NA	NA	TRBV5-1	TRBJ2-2	CASSLNQGGNTGELFF	TGCGCCAGCAGCTTGAACCAGGGGGGGAACACCGGGGAGCTGTTTTTT
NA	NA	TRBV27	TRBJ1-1	CASTRKHGDEAFF	TGTGCCAGCACTCGCAAACACGGGGATGAAGCTTTCTTT
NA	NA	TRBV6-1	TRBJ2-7	CASSAGAGRDFSYEQYF	TGTGCCAGCAGTGCCGGGGCGGGGCGGGATTTTTCCTACGAGCAGTACTTC
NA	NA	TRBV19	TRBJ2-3	CASSVAGTDTQYF	TGTGCCAGTAGTGTGGCGGGGACAGATACGCAGTATTTT